The 14 T cell receptor beta chains in this list originate from one sample, sequenced in a study of T cell responses to AZD1222 COVID-19 vaccine. Using immunoSEQ multiplex PCR, the repertoire was profiled, and TCRdb retains in-frame clones only, with some absent. The table shows fewer than 120,000 clones, with around nine tenths occurring only once. The source was peripheral blood, collected 28 days after the second AZD1222 dose. These receptors were collected from an adult who received the AZD1222 COVID-19 vaccine.

The J gene is TRBJ2-3, the V gene TRBV30; TRBD2 might be the D (6 bases). Germline assignment: CDR1 GTSNPN and CDR2 SVGIG (reference sequence). V lost 4 bases and J 8 bases, leaving 16 bases between the germline ends. There are 13 residues in the CDR3. CDR3 in amino acids: CAWKSSGEGTQYF. Here the CDR3 DNA reads TGTGCCTGGAAAAGTAGCGGAGAGGGTACGCAGTATTTT.

The rearrangement joins TRBV19 to TRBJ2-2, with D perhaps matching TRBD1 (6 bases). Trimming left V 4 bases short and J 1 base short, with 7 bases between. Germline V gene lookup returns CDR1 LNHDA and CDR2 SQIVND (reference sequence). This CDR3 is built from 14 residues. CDR3 in amino acids: CASSKGQNTGELFF. The CDR3 DNA is TGTGCCAGTAGTAAGGGACAGAACACCGGGGAGCTGTTTTTT.

The V gene is TRBV28, the J gene TRBJ1-2; tentative D call: TRBD1 (5 bases). V lost 2 bases and J 10 bases, leaving 11 bases between the germline ends. Germline CDR1 and CDR2: MDHEN and SYDVKM. This CDR3 comprises 12 residues. The CDR3 sequence: CASSLPQGTYTF. DNA of the CDR3: TGTGCCAGCAGTTTACCCCAGGGTACCTACACCTTC.

The chain carries TRBV5-5 and TRBJ1-1; TRBD1 matches at 12 bases. The trim removed 3 bases at V and 7 bases at J, leaving 7 bases unmatched. The CDR3 runs 15 residues. The germline gives CDR1 SGHKS, CDR2 YYEKEE (reference sequence). The CDR3 bases are TGTGCCAGCAGCTCTACCGGGACAGGGGGCGATGAAGCTTTCTTT. Protein product: CASSSTGTGGDEAFF.

This sequence joins TRBV25-1 and TRBJ1-4; TRBD1 might be the D (5 bases). Germline V gene lookup returns CDR1 MGHDK and CDR2 SYGVNS. This CDR3 has 11 amino acids. Trimming left V 6 bases short and J 13 bases short, with 12 bases between. CDR3 DNA: TGTGCCAGCAGCCCCTCCGGGGGACTGTTTTTT. This gives the protein CASSPSGGLFF.

The chain employs TRBV5-1 and TRBJ2-7, with a weak D call TRBD1 (5 bases). Germline assignment: CDR1 SGHRS and CDR2 YFSETQ. The CDR3 length is 14 residues. The germline V and J ends were trimmed by 1 base and 4 bases, with 12 bases remaining between them. The CDR3 DNA reads TGCGCCAGCAGCTTGCAAGGGGCAGCTTACGAGCAGTACTTC. This encodes CASSLQGAAYEQYF.

The rearrangement uses TRBV7-6 and TRBJ2-1; 8 nucleotides agree with TRBD2. From germline, CDR1 is SGHVS and CDR2 FNYEAQ. With 1 base clipped from V and 2 bases from J, the junction kept 1 base outside the gene matches. CDR3 length: 15 residues. The CDR3 nucleotides read TGTGCCAGCAGCTTAGAGGGACTAGCCTACAATGAGCAGTTCTTC. Residues: CASSLEGLAYNEQFF.

The rearrangement joins TRBV2 to TRBJ1-6, with a tentative D call TRBD1 (5 bases). Trimming removed 7 bases at V and 9 bases at J, with 19 bases between. CDR3 length: 15 amino acids. In germline, CDR1 is SNHLY, CDR2 FYNNEI. The CDR3 sequence is CASKRTATQGSPLHF. DNA for the CDR3: TGTGCCAGCAAAAGGACGGCCACCCAGGGTTCACCCCTCCACTTT.

The V and J genes are TRBV12-3 or TRBV12-4 and TRBJ2-7; D is uncertain. The CDR3 sequence is 12 residues long. V was shortened by 8 bases and J by 2 bases, with 10 bases between the two germline ends. The CDR3 sequence: CASRAFPYEQYF. The CDR3 coding sequence is TGTGCCAGCCGGGCCTTCCCCTACGAGCAGTACTTC.

The J gene is TRBJ1-6, the V gene TRBV6-5; D is uncertain. Deletions cut 8 bases from V and 7 bases from J, with 12 bases between. The CDR3 consists of 13 residues. Germline assignment: CDR1 MNHEY and CDR2 SVGAGI. The CDR3 nucleotides are TGTGCCAGCGAGACGTCTCCAAATTCACCCCTCCACTTT. It codes for CASETSPNSPLHF.

This chain connects TRBV4-1 to TRBJ1-2; the D is unclear. With 2 bases removed from V and 0 bases from J, the gap between germline ends came to 13 bases. The germline gives CDR1 MGHRA, CDR2 YSYEKL. CDR3 length equals 16 residues. CDR3 residues: CASSQPMRLSNYGYTF. CDR3 DNA sequence: TGCGCCAGCAGCCAACCCATGAGGCTATCTAACTATGGCTACACCTTC.

The chain has TRBV3-1 (or the pseudogene TRBV3-2) and TRBJ2-7; TRBD2 aligns across 7 bases. The CDR3 is made up of 20 amino acids. V lost 2 bases and J lost 2; bases outside the gene matches: 21. Germline loops: CDR1 LGHDT, CDR2 YNNKEL (reference sequence). This CDR3 reads CASSQQPSVGWGLRTYEQYF. The CDR3 DNA is TGTGCCAGCAGCCAACAACCGAGCGTGGGATGGGGACTACGAACCTACGAGCAGTACTTC.

J is TRBJ1-4 and V is TRBV7-2; D is perhaps TRBD1 (5 bases). Germline V gene sequence: CDR1 SGHTA, CDR2 FQGNSA. The CDR3 contains 13 residues. Deletions cut 5 bases from V and 7 bases from J, with 11 bases between. The CDR3 DNA reads as TGTGCCAGCAGCCCGGGACCTAGTGAAAAACTGTTTTTT. Residues: CASSPGPSEKLFF.

The CDR3 sequence is CASSMPTNYGYTF. The CDR3 DNA reads as TGTGCCAGTAGTATGCCAACTAACTATGGCTACACCTTC. The V gene is TRBV19, the J gene TRBJ1-2; no reliable D call. V was shortened by 3 bases and J by 0 bases, with 5 bases between the two germline ends. Looked up from germline, CDR1 is LNHDA and CDR2 is SQIVND (reference sequence). The CDR3 contains 13 residues. The variable domain in full, with the rest retrieved from reference TRBV19 and TRBJ1-2, is DGGITQSPKYLFRKEGQNVTLSCEQNLNHDAMYWYRQDPGQGLRLIYYSQIVNDFQKGDIAEGYSVSREKKESFPLTVTSAQKNPTAFYLCASSMPTNYGYTFGSGTRLTVV.